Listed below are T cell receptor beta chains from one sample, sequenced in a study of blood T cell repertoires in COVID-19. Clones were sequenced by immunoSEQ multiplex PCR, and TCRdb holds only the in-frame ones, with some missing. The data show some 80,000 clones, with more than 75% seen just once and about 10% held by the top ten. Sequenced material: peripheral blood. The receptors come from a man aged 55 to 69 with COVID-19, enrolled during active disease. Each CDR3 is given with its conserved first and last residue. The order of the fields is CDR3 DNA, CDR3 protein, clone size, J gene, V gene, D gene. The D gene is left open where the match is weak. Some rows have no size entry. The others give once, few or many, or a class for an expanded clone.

CDR3nt: TGCGCCAGCAGCCAAGTCCGGGGGACTAGCGGGGGCCAAGAGACCCAGTACTTC; CDR3aa: CASSQVRGTSGGQETQYF; abundance: -; j_gene: TRBJ2-5; v_gene: TRBV4-1; d_gene: TRBD2
CDR3nt: TGCGCCAGCAGTTTAAGCTCCGGGGAGCTGTTTTTT; CDR3aa: CASSLSSGELFF; abundance: -; j_gene: TRBJ2-2; v_gene: TRBV10-2; d_gene: -
CDR3nt: TGCAGCGTTGTGGGGACTAGGATGGTCTCCTACAATGAGCAGTTCTTC; CDR3aa: CSVVGTRMVSYNEQFF; abundance: -; j_gene: TRBJ2-1; v_gene: TRBV29-1; d_gene: TRBD2
CDR3nt: TGCGCCAGCAGCCAACCCGGGGCGGGGGACAGGGCGAACACTGAAGCTTTCTTT; CDR3aa: CASSQPGAGDRANTEAFF; abundance: -; j_gene: TRBJ1-1; v_gene: TRBV4-1; d_gene: TRBD1
CDR3nt: TGTGCCAGCAGTGAAGTCCCAGGGGGCGACTATGGCTACACCTTC; CDR3aa: CASSEVPGGDYGYTF; abundance: -; j_gene: TRBJ1-2; v_gene: TRBV6-1; d_gene: TRBD1
CDR3nt: TGTGCCAGCAGCGTTCGGGGGGATGGCGGGGAGCTGTTTTTT; CDR3aa: CASSVRGDGGELFF; abundance: -; j_gene: TRBJ2-2; v_gene: TRBV9; d_gene: TRBD2
CDR3nt: TGTGCCATCAGTGATACGGGACTACCAGAGACCCAGTACTTC; CDR3aa: CAISDTGLPETQYF; abundance: -; j_gene: TRBJ2-5; v_gene: TRBV10-3; d_gene: TRBD2
CDR3nt: TGTGCCAGCAGTCACAATACAGGGGGCAACACTGAAGCTTTCTTT; CDR3aa: CASSHNTGGNTEAFF; abundance: -; j_gene: TRBJ1-1; v_gene: TRBV11-2; d_gene: TRBD1
CDR3nt: TGTGCCAGTAGTAGAATTCTGGCTAGCGGGAATGAGCAGTTCTTC; CDR3aa: CASSRILASGNEQFF; abundance: -; j_gene: TRBJ2-1; v_gene: TRBV19; d_gene: TRBD2
CDR3nt: TGTGCCAGCAGCCGATCCTGGGACAGCCCTCCGTTCTTC; CDR3aa: CASSRSWDSPPFF; abundance: -; j_gene: TRBJ2-1; v_gene: TRBV11-3; d_gene: TRBD1
CDR3nt: TGTGCCAGTACCGCGGACGGGAACAATGAGCAGTTCTTC; CDR3aa: CASTADGNNEQFF; abundance: -; j_gene: TRBJ2-1; v_gene: TRBV19; d_gene: -
CDR3nt: TGCGCCAGCAGCACTCGGGACAGGGTCAACGGGGAGCTGTTTTTT; CDR3aa: CASSTRDRVNGELFF; abundance: -; j_gene: TRBJ2-2; v_gene: TRBV5-1; d_gene: TRBD1
CDR3nt: TGTGCCAGCAGCTTGATTAGCGGGAGGGCCGGACCCCAAGAGACCCAGTACTTC; CDR3aa: CASSLISGRAGPQETQYF; abundance: few; j_gene: TRBJ2-5; v_gene: TRBV5-5; d_gene: TRBD2
CDR3nt: TGTGCCACCAGTGTCCGGACAGGGGGTGCAGATACGCAGTATTTT; CDR3aa: CATSVRTGGADTQYF; abundance: -; j_gene: TRBJ2-3; v_gene: TRBV24-1; d_gene: TRBD1
CDR3nt: TGTGCCAGCAGCTTAGCGGGAGGAGATACGCAGTATTTT; CDR3aa: CASSLAGGDTQYF; abundance: -; j_gene: TRBJ2-3; v_gene: TRBV7-9; d_gene: -
CDR3nt: TGCGCCAGCAGTGACGCAGTGAACACTGAAGCTTTCTTT; CDR3aa: CASSDAVNTEAFF; abundance: -; j_gene: TRBJ1-1; v_gene: TRBV10-1; d_gene: -
CDR3nt: TGTGCCAGCATCACAGGGGTAGCCGGAAACACCATATATTTT; CDR3aa: CASITGVAGNTIYF; abundance: few; j_gene: TRBJ1-3; v_gene: TRBV28; d_gene: TRBD1
CDR3nt: TGCAGTGCCCTCAGGGGGGAGACCCAGTACTTC; CDR3aa: CSALRGETQYF; abundance: -; j_gene: TRBJ2-5; v_gene: TRBV20-1; d_gene: TRBD1
CDR3nt: TGTGCCAGCAGTGAAACTGGGGCCTCTGGAAACACCATATATTTT; CDR3aa: CASSETGASGNTIYF; abundance: -; j_gene: TRBJ1-3; v_gene: TRBV6-1; d_gene: -
CDR3nt: TGTGCCAGCAGTCACGAGACAGGGTTGGATTCACCCCTCCACTTT; CDR3aa: CASSHETGLDSPLHF; abundance: -; j_gene: TRBJ1-6; v_gene: TRBV6-5; d_gene: TRBD1
CDR3nt: TGTGCCAGCAGCTTCGAACAGGATGGCTACACCTTC; CDR3aa: CASSFEQDGYTF; abundance: -; j_gene: TRBJ1-2; v_gene: TRBV11-2; d_gene: -
CDR3nt: TGCGCCAGCAGCTTGGCCACAGGGGAGGATAATTCACCCCTCCACTTT; CDR3aa: CASSLATGEDNSPLHF; abundance: few; j_gene: TRBJ1-6; v_gene: TRBV5-1; d_gene: TRBD1
CDR3nt: TGTGCCAGCAGCTTAGGGGGAATGAAGTCCTACAATGAGCAGTTCTTC; CDR3aa: CASSLGGMKSYNEQFF; abundance: -; j_gene: TRBJ2-1; v_gene: TRBV5-6; d_gene: -
CDR3nt: TGTGCCAGCTACGCAGAAGGGACAGGAGCCAACGTCCTGACTTTC; CDR3aa: CASYAEGTGANVLTF; abundance: once; j_gene: TRBJ2-6; v_gene: TRBV6-5; d_gene: TRBD1
CDR3nt: TGTGCCAGCAGCGAGAGCCCCACTAGCGGGGCTAGCACAGATACGCAGTATTTT; CDR3aa: CASSESPTSGASTDTQYF; abundance: -; j_gene: TRBJ2-3; v_gene: TRBV9; d_gene: TRBD2
CDR3nt: TGTGCCACAACGGGCGGGACAGTCTACAATGAGCAGTTCTTC; CDR3aa: CATTGGTVYNEQFF; abundance: -; j_gene: TRBJ2-1; v_gene: TRBV24-1; d_gene: -
CDR3nt: TGTGCCAGCAGTGAAGGACTAGCGGGGGCGCAGTTCTTC; CDR3aa: CASSEGLAGAQFF; abundance: medium-sized; j_gene: TRBJ2-1; v_gene: TRBV2; d_gene: TRBD2
CDR3nt: TGTGCCAGCAGCTTGTCCGGTGGAAACACCATATATTTT; CDR3aa: CASSLSGGNTIYF; abundance: -; j_gene: TRBJ1-3; v_gene: TRBV7-3; d_gene: -
CDR3nt: TGTGCCAGCAGCCATCAGGGGGCAGAGCAGCCCCAGCATTTT; CDR3aa: CASSHQGAEQPQHF; abundance: -; j_gene: TRBJ1-5; v_gene: TRBV6-6; d_gene: TRBD1
CDR3nt: TGTGCCAGCAGCAGCGGACAGGGATTGAACGAGCAGTACTTC; CDR3aa: CASSSGQGLNEQYF; abundance: -; j_gene: TRBJ2-7; v_gene: TRBV3-1/TRBV3-2; d_gene: TRBD1
CDR3nt: TGTGCCATCAGTGCTAGCGGGGGGGCCCGGGAGACCCAGTACTTC; CDR3aa: CAISASGGARETQYF; abundance: -; j_gene: TRBJ2-5; v_gene: TRBV10-3; d_gene: TRBD2
CDR3nt: TGTGCCACCAGTGACCTTAGCGGCCTCGAGCAGTACTTC; CDR3aa: CATSDLSGLEQYF; abundance: -; j_gene: TRBJ2-7; v_gene: TRBV24-1; d_gene: -
CDR3nt: TGTGCCAGCAGCCCGTCGGGACTAGTGGCGACCGGGGAGCTGTTTTTT; CDR3aa: CASSPSGLVATGELFF; abundance: -; j_gene: TRBJ2-2; v_gene: TRBV9; d_gene: TRBD2
CDR3nt: TGTGCCAGCAGCCCGAGGGCTAACTATGGCTACACCTTC; CDR3aa: CASSPRANYGYTF; abundance: -; j_gene: TRBJ1-2; v_gene: TRBV7-3; d_gene: -
CDR3nt: TGTGCCAGCAGCCCTACACTGACTAGCGGGGGTTACGAGCAGTACTTC; CDR3aa: CASSPTLTSGGYEQYF; abundance: -; j_gene: TRBJ2-7; v_gene: TRBV7-6; d_gene: TRBD2
CDR3nt: TGTGCCACCAGCAGAGAAATGGGACAGGGCTACGAAAAACTGTTTTTT; CDR3aa: CATSREMGQGYEKLFF; abundance: -; j_gene: TRBJ1-4; v_gene: TRBV15; d_gene: TRBD1
CDR3nt: TGTGCCAGCAGCTCCGGGACTAGCGGGAGATGGACCTACAATGAGCAGTTCTTC; CDR3aa: CASSSGTSGRWTYNEQFF; abundance: -; j_gene: TRBJ2-1; v_gene: TRBV5-4; d_gene: TRBD2
CDR3nt: TGTGCCAGCAGCCTACTCGGACAGGGGGATGAAAAACTGTTTTTT; CDR3aa: CASSLLGQGDEKLFF; abundance: -; j_gene: TRBJ1-4; v_gene: TRBV3-1/TRBV3-2; d_gene: TRBD1
CDR3nt: TGTGCCAGCTCACCAGGTCAGGGGGTCAATCAGCCCCAGCATTTT; CDR3aa: CASSPGQGVNQPQHF; abundance: -; j_gene: TRBJ1-5; v_gene: TRBV18; d_gene: TRBD1
CDR3nt: TGTGCCAGCAGCTCCAACAGGGCGGCCGGGGAGCTGTTTTTT; CDR3aa: CASSSNRAAGELFF; abundance: -; j_gene: TRBJ2-2; v_gene: TRBV7-3; d_gene: -
CDR3nt: TGTGCCAGCAGTTACCTCGCACAGATGGATGAGCAGTTCTTC; CDR3aa: CASSYLAQMDEQFF; abundance: -; j_gene: TRBJ2-1; v_gene: TRBV6-5; d_gene: -
CDR3nt: TGTGCCAGTACCGCCGACACCGAGCAGTTCTTC; CDR3aa: CASTADTEQFF; abundance: -; j_gene: TRBJ2-1; v_gene: TRBV19; d_gene: -
CDR3nt: TGCGCCAGCAGCGGGGGGGCTGGAACTGAAGCTTTCTTT; CDR3aa: CASSGGAGTEAFF; abundance: -; j_gene: TRBJ1-1; v_gene: TRBV10-2; d_gene: -
CDR3nt: TGTGCCACCAGTGATCTGAGACTAGCACCGGGATTGTTCTTC; CDR3aa: CATSDLRLAPGLFF; abundance: once; j_gene: TRBJ2-1; v_gene: TRBV24-1; d_gene: TRBD2
CDR3nt: TGTGCCAGCAGCCCCTCTACCAGCAATCAGCCCCAGCATTTT; CDR3aa: CASSPSTSNQPQHF; abundance: -; j_gene: TRBJ1-5; v_gene: TRBV9; d_gene: -
CDR3nt: TGTGCCAGCAGGCCTAGCGGGAGAAAGTCCGGGGAGCTGTTTTTT; CDR3aa: CASRPSGRKSGELFF; abundance: -; j_gene: TRBJ2-2; v_gene: TRBV7-9; d_gene: TRBD2
CDR3nt: TGTGCCAGCAGCTTAGGGGCTCGGGGGAACTATGGCTACACCTTC; CDR3aa: CASSLGARGNYGYTF; abundance: -; j_gene: TRBJ1-2; v_gene: TRBV7-9; d_gene: -
CDR3nt: TGCGCCAGCAGCTTGTTGGGAGGGATGGGCACAGATACGCAGTATTTT; CDR3aa: CASSLLGGMGTDTQYF; abundance: -; j_gene: TRBJ2-3; v_gene: TRBV5-1; d_gene: TRBD2
CDR3nt: TGTGCCAGCAGCCCCCCTACTCTGGCGGAGTACAATGAGCAGTTCTTC; CDR3aa: CASSPPTLAEYNEQFF; abundance: -; j_gene: TRBJ2-1; v_gene: TRBV6-7; d_gene: -
CDR3nt: TGTGCCAGCAGCTTAGATTCAGGGGGCTACACCTTC; CDR3aa: CASSLDSGGYTF; abundance: once; j_gene: TRBJ1-2; v_gene: TRBV7-9; d_gene: -
CDR3nt: TGCGCCAGCAGGGCCGGGACAGGGAATTCTAATGAAAAACTGTTTTTT; CDR3aa: CASRAGTGNSNEKLFF; abundance: once; j_gene: TRBJ1-4; v_gene: TRBV5-1; d_gene: TRBD1
CDR3nt: TGTGCCAGCAGCTTGGGGGAGGACGGGGAGCTGTTTTTT; CDR3aa: CASSLGEDGELFF; abundance: -; j_gene: TRBJ2-2; v_gene: TRBV5-4; d_gene: -
CDR3nt: TGTGCCAGCAGTTACGCCGGGACAGAGCCCTACGAGCAGTACTTC; CDR3aa: CASSYAGTEPYEQYF; abundance: -; j_gene: TRBJ2-7; v_gene: TRBV6-5; d_gene: TRBD1
CDR3nt: TGTGCCTGGAGCGGTGGCATATGGCGGGAGTTCTACAATGAGCAGTTCTTC; CDR3aa: CAWSGGIWREFYNEQFF; abundance: -; j_gene: TRBJ2-1; v_gene: TRBV30; d_gene: TRBD2
CDR3nt: TGTGCCAGCAGCTTAGGTTGGGCAGACAACAATGAGCAGTTCTTC; CDR3aa: CASSLGWADNNEQFF; abundance: -; j_gene: TRBJ2-1; v_gene: TRBV11-2; d_gene: -